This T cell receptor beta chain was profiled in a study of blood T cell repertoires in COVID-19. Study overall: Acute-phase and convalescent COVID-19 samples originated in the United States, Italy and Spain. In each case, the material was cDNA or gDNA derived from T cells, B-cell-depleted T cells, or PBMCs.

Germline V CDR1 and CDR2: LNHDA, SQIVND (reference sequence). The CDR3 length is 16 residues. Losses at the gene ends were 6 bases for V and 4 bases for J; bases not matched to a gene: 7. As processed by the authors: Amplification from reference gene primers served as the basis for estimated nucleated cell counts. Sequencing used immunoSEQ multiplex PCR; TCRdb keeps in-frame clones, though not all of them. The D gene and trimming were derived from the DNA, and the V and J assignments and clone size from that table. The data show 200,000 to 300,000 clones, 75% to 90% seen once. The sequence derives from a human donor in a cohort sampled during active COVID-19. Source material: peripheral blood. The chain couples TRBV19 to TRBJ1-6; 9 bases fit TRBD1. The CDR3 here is CASRRGQGLYNSPLHF. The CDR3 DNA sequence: TGTGCCAGTAGACGCGGACAGGGGCTATATAATTCACCCCTCCACTTT.